The 7 T cell receptor beta chains in this list originate from one sample, sequenced in a study of metastatic and nonmetastatic thyroid tumors. Using MiXCR, TCRdb reanalyzed the PCR reads. Here the sample spans under 55,000 clones, approximately 15% being singletons. None of the patients had undergone any treatment ahead of thyroid surgery. The sample consisted of blood. These receptors were collected from a female donor with papillary thyroid cancer or a benign thyroid nodule (not recorded which). Some clones in this sample may be carry-over from other donors' samples.

As for this clone: A clone one base away is much larger, so this may be a read error. The chain uses TRBV12-3 or TRBV12-4 and TRBJ2-2; D possibly corresponds to TRBD2 (5 bases). This CDR3 comprises 13 residues. The CDR3 loop reads CASSFKGTGEPFF. CDR3 coding DNA: TGTGCCAGCAGTTTTAAGGGTACCGGGGAGCCGTTTTTT.

The rearrangement links TRBV20-1 to TRBJ2-7; 7 bases line up with TRBD2. Germline V gene lookup returns CDR1 DFQATT and CDR2 SNEGSKA (reference sequence). This CDR3 is 14 amino acids long. With V trimmed by 4 bases and J by 1 base, 7 bases remained unmatched. This CDR3 reads CSATSGGYSYEQYF. For the CDR3, the DNA is TGCAGTGCTACTAGCGGAGGGTATTCCTACGAGCAGTACTTC.

In regard to this clone: Mismatch with germline at one junction end may stem from a read error. The chain couples TRBV4-1 to TRBJ2-7, with a weak D call TRBD2 (6 bases). Looked up from germline, CDR1 is MGHRA and CDR2 is YSYEKL. CDR3 size: 15 residues. The CDR3 sequence is CASRQGGGSSYEQYF. The CDR3 region has the DNA TGCGCCAGCAGACAAGGTGGGGGGAGCTCCTACGAGCAGTACTTC.

This clone was recorded at least ten times. The rearrangement joins TRBV15 to TRBJ1-6, with D unresolved. Germline V CDR1 and CDR2: LNHNV, YYDKDF (reference sequence). The length of the CDR3 is 16 residues. Trimming pared 3 bases from V and 0 bases from J, leaving 9 bases between. In DNA, the CDR3 is TGTGCCACCAGCAGTGGGGTTAGCTCCTATAATTCACCCCTCCACTTT. This sequence encodes CATSSGVSSYNSPLHF.

This clone was counted ten times or more. The chain carries TRBV7-8 and TRBJ1-2; D is unclear. CDR1 is SGHVS, CDR2 FQNEAQ, per germline. The CDR3 is made up of 12 amino acids. The V and J ends lost 1 base and 1 base respectively, with 1 base between them. The CDR3 spells CASSLDNYGYTF. CDR3 DNA: TGTGCCAGCAGCTTAGATAACTATGGCTACACCTTC.

This clone turned up a few times. Compared with germline, one end of the junction differs, possibly owing to a read error. V usage is TRBV6-1 and J usage is TRBJ1-2; D is ambiguous. The CDR3 is 16 residues long. Germline assignment: CDR1 MNHNS and CDR2 SASEGT. CDR3 residues: CASSEWAEAPNYVYTF. CDR3 coding DNA: TGTGCCAGCAGTGAGTGGGCAGAGGCGCCCAACTATGTCTACACCTTC.

This clone was observed a few times. A much larger clone differs by one base, so this may be a read error. The V call is TRBV28, the J call TRBJ2-3; maybe TRBD2 (5 bases). This CDR3 has 15 residues. Per the germline V gene, CDR1 is MDHEN and CDR2 is SYDVKM. V was clipped by 2 bases and J by 4 bases, with 13 bases between them. Here the CDR3 DNA reads TGTGCCAGCAGTTTACTGGGGAGAGACGCAGATACGCAGTATTTT. This sequence encodes CASSLLGRDADTQYF.